Sequencing of this TCR beta chain was carried out in a study of cytomegalovirus exposure and HLA in healthy donors. The PCR had 60 Vbeta and 13 Jbeta primers. Clones were read by immunoSEQ multiplex PCR, and TCRdb kept only the in-frame ones, dropping some. This table holds 100,000 to 150,000 clones. Broader study findings: Sequence variants that were highly shared formed a cluster that was likely a sequencing artifact. When a later analysis compared HLA-associated TCR beta chains with equally common others, the HLA-associated chains turned out to be more clonally expanded and to have lower generation probabilities. Presence/absence analyses took donor sequencing depth as roughly uniform. Some segments of the V type, notably TRBV6-2 and TRBV6-3, were excluded as indistinguishable.

Worth noting for this clone: The target antigen is unknown.

Germline V lookup: CDR1 MDHEN, CDR2 SYDVKM. This CDR3 is built from 15 residues. J lost 4 bases, V lost 4 bases, and 7 bases had no gene match. The chain links TRBV28 to TRBJ2-5, with 9 bases lining up with TRBD2. The clonotype was recovered from a man younger than 30 in good health and CMV-seronegative. Sequenced material: PBMCs. CDR3 nucleotide sequence: TGTGCCAGCAGTTATCCGGCGGGAGGGCGAGAGACCCAGTACTTC. Translated: CASSYPAGGRETQYF.